Here is one T cell receptor beta chain with its context. This record belongs to a study of blood T cell repertoires in COVID-19. Study-level background: Some COVID-19 samples were acute and others convalescent; all came from the United States, Italy and Spain. T cells, B-cell-depleted T cells, or PBMCs provided the cDNA or gDNA that served as material.

In the original processing: Amplification with reference gene primers provided the estimates of nucleated cell counts. TCRdb keeps only in-frame clones here, not all; method: immunoSEQ multiplex PCR. V and J calls and clone size are given by that table; D and trimming were obtained from the DNA. The table includes roughly 200,000 clones, 70% to 90% detected once. Germline trimming cut 6 bases from V and 0 bases from J; bases unmatched to any gene: 7. The CDR3 length is 14 residues. CDR1 is SQVTM, CDR2 ANQGSEA, per germline. The sample was peripheral blood. This clonotype originated in a human donor with active or convalescent COVID-19. The donor label of this sample is uncertain. V gene TRBV29-1 combines with J gene TRBJ2-7; 8 nucleotides agree with TRBD2. In DNA, the CDR3 is TGCAGCGTAGACCTAGCGGGCGACTCCTACGAGCAGTACTTC. This translates into CSVDLAGDSYEQYF.